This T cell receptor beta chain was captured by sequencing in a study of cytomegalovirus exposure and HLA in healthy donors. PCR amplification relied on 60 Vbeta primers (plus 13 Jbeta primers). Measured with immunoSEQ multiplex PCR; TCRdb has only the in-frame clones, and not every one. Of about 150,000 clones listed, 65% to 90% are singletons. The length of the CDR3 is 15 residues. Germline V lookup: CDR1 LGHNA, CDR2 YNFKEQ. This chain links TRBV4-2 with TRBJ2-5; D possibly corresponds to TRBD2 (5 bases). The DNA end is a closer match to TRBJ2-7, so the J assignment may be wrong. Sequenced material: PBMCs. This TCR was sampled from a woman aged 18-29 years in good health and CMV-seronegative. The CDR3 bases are TGTGCCAGCAGCCAAGTCTTGGATGGAGGCTACGAGCAGTACTTC. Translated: CASSQVLDGGYEQYF.